This T cell receptor beta chain was observed in a study of technical replicates of blood from a handful of donors. Here immunoSEQ multiplex PCR was the method, and the copy in TCRdb shows in-frame clones only, minus some. Of roughly 80,000 clones listed, roughly nine tenths are singletons. The CDR3 spans 16 residues. The germline CDR1 and CDR2 sequences are SGHAT and FQDESV (reference sequence). V was pared by 5 bases and J by 1 base, with 14 bases between. V usage is TRBV11-1 and J usage is TRBJ2-2; TRBD1 might be the D (6 bases). This clonotype originated in a human donor in good health. Source material: T cells isolated from PBMCs. The CDR3 is CASSPSPGQNTGELFF. The CDR3 nucleotides read TGTGCCAGCAGCCCATCCCCGGGACAGAACACCGGGGAGCTGTTTTTT.